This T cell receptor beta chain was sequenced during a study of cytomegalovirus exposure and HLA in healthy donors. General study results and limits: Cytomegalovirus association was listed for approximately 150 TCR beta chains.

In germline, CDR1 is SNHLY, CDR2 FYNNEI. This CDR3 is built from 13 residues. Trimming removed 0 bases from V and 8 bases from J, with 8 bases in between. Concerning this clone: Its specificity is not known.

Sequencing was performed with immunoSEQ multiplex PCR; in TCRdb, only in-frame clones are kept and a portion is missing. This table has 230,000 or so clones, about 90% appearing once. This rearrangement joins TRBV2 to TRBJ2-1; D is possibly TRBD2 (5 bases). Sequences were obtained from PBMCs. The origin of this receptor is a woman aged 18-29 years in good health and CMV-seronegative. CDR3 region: CASSEAPRDEQFF. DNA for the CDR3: TGTGCCAGCAGTGAAGCGCCGAGGGATGAGCAGTTCTTC.